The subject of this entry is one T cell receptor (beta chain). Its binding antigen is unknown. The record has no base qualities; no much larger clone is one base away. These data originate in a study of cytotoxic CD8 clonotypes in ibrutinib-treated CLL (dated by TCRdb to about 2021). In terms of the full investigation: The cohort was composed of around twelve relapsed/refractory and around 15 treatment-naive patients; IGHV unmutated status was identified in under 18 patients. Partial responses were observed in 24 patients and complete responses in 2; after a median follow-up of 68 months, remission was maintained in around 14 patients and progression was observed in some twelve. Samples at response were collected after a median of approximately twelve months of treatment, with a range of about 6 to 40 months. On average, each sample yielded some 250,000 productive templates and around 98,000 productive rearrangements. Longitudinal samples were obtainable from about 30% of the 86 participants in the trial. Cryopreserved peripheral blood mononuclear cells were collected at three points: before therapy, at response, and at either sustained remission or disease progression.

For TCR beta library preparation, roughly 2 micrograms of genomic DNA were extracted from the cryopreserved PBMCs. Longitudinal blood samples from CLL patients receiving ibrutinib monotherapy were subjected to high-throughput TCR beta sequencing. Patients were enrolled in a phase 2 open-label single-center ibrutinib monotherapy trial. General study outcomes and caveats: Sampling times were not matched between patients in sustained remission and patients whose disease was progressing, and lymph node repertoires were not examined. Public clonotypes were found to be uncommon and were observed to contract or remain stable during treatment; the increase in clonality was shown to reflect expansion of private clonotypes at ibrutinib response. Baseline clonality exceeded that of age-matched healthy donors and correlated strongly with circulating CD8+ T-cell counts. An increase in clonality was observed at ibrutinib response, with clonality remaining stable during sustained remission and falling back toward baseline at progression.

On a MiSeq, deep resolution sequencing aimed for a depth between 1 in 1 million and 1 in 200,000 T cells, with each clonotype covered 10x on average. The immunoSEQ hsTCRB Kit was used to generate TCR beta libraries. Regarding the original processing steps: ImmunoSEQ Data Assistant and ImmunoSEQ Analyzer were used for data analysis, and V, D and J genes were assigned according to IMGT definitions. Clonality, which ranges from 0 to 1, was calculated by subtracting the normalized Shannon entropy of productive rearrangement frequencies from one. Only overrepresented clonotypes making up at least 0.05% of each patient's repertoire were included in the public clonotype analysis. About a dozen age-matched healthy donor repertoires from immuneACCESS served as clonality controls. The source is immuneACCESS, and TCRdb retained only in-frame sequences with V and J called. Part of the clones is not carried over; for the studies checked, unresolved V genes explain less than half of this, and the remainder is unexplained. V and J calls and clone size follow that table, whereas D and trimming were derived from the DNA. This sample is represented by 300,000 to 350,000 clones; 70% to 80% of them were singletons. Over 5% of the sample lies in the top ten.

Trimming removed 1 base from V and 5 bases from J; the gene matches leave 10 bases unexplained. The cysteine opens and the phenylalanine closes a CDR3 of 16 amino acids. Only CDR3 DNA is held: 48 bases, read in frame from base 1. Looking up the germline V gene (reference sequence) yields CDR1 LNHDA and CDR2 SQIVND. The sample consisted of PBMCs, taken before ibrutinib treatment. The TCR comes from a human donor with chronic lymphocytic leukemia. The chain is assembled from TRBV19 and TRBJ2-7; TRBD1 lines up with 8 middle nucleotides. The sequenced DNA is TGTGCCAGTAGTATAGCGTTAGATCAGGGGGCCAACGAGCAGTACTTC. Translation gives CASSIALDQGANEQYF.